The rows below give T cell receptor beta chains drawn from one sample of a study of control samples from healthy donors and cancer patients. Sequencing was performed with immunoSEQ multiplex PCR; in TCRdb, only in-frame clones are kept and a portion is missing. The sample lists approximately 220,000 clones, about 95% seen once, with about 1.6% in the top ten. Material for sequencing was blood. The receptors derive from a man in his fifties or sixties in good health. CDR3s include the opening cysteine and the closing phenylalanine or tryptophan. Fields, in order: V gene, J gene, D gene, clone size, CDR3 DNA, CDR3 protein. The D gene is left open where the match is weak. Clone size is shown for a subset of rows, as once, few, many or a class of expanded clone.

V gene: TRBV18
J gene: TRBJ2-2
D gene: TRBD2
clone size: once
CDR3 DNA: TGTGCCAGCTCACCCGTACTAGCGGCGAACACCGGGGAGCTGTTTTTT
CDR3 protein: CASSPVLAANTGELFF

V gene: TRBV7-8
J gene: TRBJ1-3
D gene: NA
clone size: once
CDR3 DNA: TGTGCCAGCAGCTACACATTGGGAGACTCTGGAAACACCATATATTTT
CDR3 protein: CASSYTLGDSGNTIYF

V gene: TRBV29-1
J gene: TRBJ1-1
D gene: NA
clone size: NA
CDR3 DNA: TGCAGCGTTAGGACAGTCATGAACACTGAAGCTTTCTTT
CDR3 protein: CSVRTVMNTEAFF

V gene: TRBV29-1
J gene: TRBJ1-2
D gene: NA
clone size: NA
CDR3 DNA: TGCAGCGTTGAACGCCGGGAGCCTGTGAGGGGCTACACCTTC
CDR3 protein: CSVERREPVRGYTF

V gene: TRBV5-4
J gene: TRBJ2-4
D gene: NA
clone size: NA
CDR3 DNA: TGTGCCAGCAGCTTTGGGGGGCGGGCCAAAAACATTCAGTACTTC
CDR3 protein: CASSFGGRAKNIQYF

V gene: TRBV5-4
J gene: TRBJ2-2
D gene: NA
clone size: NA
CDR3 DNA: TGTGCCAGCAGCTGGGGAGGGGGAAGGGACACCGGGGAGCTGTTTTTT
CDR3 protein: CASSWGGGRDTGELFF

V gene: TRBV6-5
J gene: TRBJ1-2
D gene: NA
clone size: NA
CDR3 DNA: TGTGCCAGCAGTTCCCTAGACGGAAGATATGGCTACACCTTC
CDR3 protein: CASSSLDGRYGYTF

V gene: TRBV5-1
J gene: TRBJ1-2
D gene: NA
clone size: NA
CDR3 DNA: TGCGCCAGCAGCTTGCAGGACACCAAGAGCTATGGCTACACCTTC
CDR3 protein: CASSLQDTKSYGYTF

V gene: TRBV24-1
J gene: TRBJ1-5
D gene: NA
clone size: NA
CDR3 DNA: TGTGCCACCAGTGACGGCAATCAGCCCCAGCATTTT
CDR3 protein: CATSDGNQPQHF

V gene: TRBV11-3
J gene: TRBJ1-1
D gene: TRBD1
clone size: NA
CDR3 DNA: TGTGCCAGCAGCCGGGGACAGGGGGGCACTGAAGCTTTCTTT
CDR3 protein: CASSRGQGGTEAFF

V gene: TRBV3-1/TRBV3-2
J gene: TRBJ2-1
D gene: NA
clone size: NA
CDR3 DNA: TGTGCCAGCAGAAAACCAGGCAATGAGCAGTTCTTC
CDR3 protein: CASRKPGNEQFF

V gene: TRBV7-9
J gene: TRBJ1-2
D gene: NA
clone size: NA
CDR3 DNA: TGTGCCAGCAGCACCCAATTAGGGACATTGGGCTACACCTTC
CDR3 protein: CASSTQLGTLGYTF

V gene: TRBV2
J gene: TRBJ2-6
D gene: NA
clone size: NA
CDR3 DNA: TGTGCCAGCAGCCGGACAGCTCCCTCTGGGGCCAACGTCCTGACTTTC
CDR3 protein: CASSRTAPSGANVLTF

V gene: TRBV19
J gene: TRBJ1-5
D gene: NA
clone size: NA
CDR3 DNA: TGTGCCAGTAGTATTGGAAAGGGGCTGGGCAATCAGCCCCAGCATTTT
CDR3 protein: CASSIGKGLGNQPQHF

V gene: TRBV19
J gene: TRBJ1-1
D gene: NA
clone size: NA
CDR3 DNA: TGTGCCAGTAGTTGGGGACACACTGAAGCTTTCTTT
CDR3 protein: CASSWGHTEAFF

V gene: TRBV15
J gene: TRBJ2-1
D gene: NA
clone size: once
CDR3 DNA: TGTGCCACCAGCCGTCGTGACAATGAGCAGTTCTTC
CDR3 protein: CATSRRDNEQFF

V gene: TRBV9
J gene: TRBJ1-5
D gene: NA
clone size: NA
CDR3 DNA: TGTGCCAGCAGCGTCCCAGGCGATCAGCCCCAGCATTTT
CDR3 protein: CASSVPGDQPQHF